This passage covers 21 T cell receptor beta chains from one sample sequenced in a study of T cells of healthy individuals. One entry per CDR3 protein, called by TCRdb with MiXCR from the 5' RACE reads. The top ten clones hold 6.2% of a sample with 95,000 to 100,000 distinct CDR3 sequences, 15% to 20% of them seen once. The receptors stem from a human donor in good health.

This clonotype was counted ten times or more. This chain's CDR3 is CASSYSGRAGEQFF. For the CDR3, the DNA is TGTGCCAGCAGTTATAGCGGGAGGGCTGGGGAGCAGTTCTTC. This rearrangement joins TRBV6-5 to TRBJ2-1, with 11 bases identical to TRBD2. The germline V gene has CDR1 MNHEY and CDR2 SVGAGI. CDR3 length: 14 residues. V gave up 3 bases and J gave up 10 bases; unmatched junction bases: 5.

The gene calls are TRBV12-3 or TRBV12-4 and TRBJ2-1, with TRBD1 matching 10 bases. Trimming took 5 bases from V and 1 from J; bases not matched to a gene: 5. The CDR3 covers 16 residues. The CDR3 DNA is TGTGCCAGCAGTCAACGGGGACAGGGGTCCTACAATGAGCAGTTCTTC. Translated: CASSQRGQGSYNEQFF.

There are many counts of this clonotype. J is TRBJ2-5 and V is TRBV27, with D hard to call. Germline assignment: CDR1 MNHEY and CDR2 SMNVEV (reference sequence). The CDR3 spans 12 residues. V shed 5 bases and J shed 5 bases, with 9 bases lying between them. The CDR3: CASSQLGETQYF. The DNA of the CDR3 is TGTGCCAGCAGTCAACTTGGGGAGACCCAGTACTTC.

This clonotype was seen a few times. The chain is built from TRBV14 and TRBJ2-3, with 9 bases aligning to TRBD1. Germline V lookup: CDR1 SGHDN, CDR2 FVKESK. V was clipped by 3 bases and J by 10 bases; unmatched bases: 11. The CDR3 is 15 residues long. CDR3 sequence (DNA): TGTGCCAGCAGCCAGCCAGGACAGGGGCCCTATCCGCAGTATTTT. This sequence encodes CASSQPGQGPYPQYF.

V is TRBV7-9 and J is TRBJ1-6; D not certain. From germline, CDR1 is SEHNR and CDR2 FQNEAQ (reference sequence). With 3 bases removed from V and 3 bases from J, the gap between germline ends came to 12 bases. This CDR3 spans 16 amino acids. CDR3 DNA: TGTGCCAGCAGCTTTGGCCTACACGACTATAATTCACCCCTCCACTTT. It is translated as CASSFGLHDYNSPLHF.

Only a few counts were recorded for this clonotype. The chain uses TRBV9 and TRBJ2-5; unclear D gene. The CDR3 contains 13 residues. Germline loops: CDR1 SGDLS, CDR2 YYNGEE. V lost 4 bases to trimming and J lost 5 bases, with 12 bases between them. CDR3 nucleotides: TGTGCCAGCAGCCCACGCTTAGGCGAGACCCAGTACTTC. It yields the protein CASSPRLGETQYF.

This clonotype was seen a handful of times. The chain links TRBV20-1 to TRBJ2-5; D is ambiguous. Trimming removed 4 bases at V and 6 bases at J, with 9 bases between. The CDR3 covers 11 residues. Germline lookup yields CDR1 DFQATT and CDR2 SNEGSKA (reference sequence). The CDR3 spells CSATFGQTQYF. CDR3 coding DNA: TGCAGTGCTACATTCGGGCAGACCCAGTACTTC.

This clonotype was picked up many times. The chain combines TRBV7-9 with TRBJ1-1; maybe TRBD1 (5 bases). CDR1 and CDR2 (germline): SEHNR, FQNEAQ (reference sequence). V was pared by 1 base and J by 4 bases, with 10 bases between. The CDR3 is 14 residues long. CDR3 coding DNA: TGTGCCAGCAGCTTAGGGTCCAGGGCCACTGAAGCTTTCTTT. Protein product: CASSLGSRATEAFF.

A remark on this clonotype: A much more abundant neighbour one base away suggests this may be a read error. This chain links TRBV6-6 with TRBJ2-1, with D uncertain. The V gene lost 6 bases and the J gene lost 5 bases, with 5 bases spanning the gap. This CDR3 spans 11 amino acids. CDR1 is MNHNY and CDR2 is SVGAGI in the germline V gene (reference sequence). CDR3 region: CASSYNNEQFF. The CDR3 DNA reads TGTGCCAGCAGCTACAACAATGAGCAGTTCTTC.

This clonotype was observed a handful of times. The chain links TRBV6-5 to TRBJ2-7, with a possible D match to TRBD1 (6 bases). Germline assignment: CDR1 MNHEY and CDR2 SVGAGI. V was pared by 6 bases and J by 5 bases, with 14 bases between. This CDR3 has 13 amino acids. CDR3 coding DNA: TGTGCCAGCAGAAGGGGGAAGAGGGACGAGCAGTACTTC. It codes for CASRRGKRDEQYF.

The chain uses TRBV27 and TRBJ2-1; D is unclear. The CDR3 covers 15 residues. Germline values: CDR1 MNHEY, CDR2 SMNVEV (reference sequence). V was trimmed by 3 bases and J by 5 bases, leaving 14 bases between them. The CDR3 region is CASSFMRLSHNEQFF. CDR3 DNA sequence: TGTGCCAGCAGTTTTATGCGACTTAGCCACAATGAGCAGTTCTTC.

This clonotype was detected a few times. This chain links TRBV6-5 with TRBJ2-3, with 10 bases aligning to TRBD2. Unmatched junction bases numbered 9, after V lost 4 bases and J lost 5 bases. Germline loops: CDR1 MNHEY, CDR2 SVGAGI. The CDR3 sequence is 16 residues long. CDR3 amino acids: CASSSGAGGHVDTQYF. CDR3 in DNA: TGTGCCAGCAGTTCGGGAGCGGGGGGGCATGTAGATACGCAGTATTTT.

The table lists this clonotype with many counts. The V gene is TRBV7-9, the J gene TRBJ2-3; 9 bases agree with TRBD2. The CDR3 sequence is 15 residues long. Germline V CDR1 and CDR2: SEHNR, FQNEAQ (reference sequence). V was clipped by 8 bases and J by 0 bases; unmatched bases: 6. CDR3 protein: CASALAGLSTDTQYF. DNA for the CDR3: TGTGCCAGCGCCCTAGCGGGACTTAGCACAGATACGCAGTATTTT.

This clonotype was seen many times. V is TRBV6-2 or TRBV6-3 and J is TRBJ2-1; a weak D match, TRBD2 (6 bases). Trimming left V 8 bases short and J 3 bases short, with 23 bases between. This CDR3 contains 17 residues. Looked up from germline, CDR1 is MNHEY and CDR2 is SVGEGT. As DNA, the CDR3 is TGTGCCAGCGGGACTTTTCGGGACTTCAAAATCTACAATGAGCAGTTCTTC. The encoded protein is CASGTFRDFKIYNEQFF.

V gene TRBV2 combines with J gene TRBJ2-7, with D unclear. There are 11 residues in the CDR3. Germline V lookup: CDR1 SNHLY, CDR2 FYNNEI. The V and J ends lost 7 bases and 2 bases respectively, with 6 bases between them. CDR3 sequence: CASKGTYEQYF. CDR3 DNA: TGTGCCAGCAAGGGCACCTACGAGCAGTACTTC.

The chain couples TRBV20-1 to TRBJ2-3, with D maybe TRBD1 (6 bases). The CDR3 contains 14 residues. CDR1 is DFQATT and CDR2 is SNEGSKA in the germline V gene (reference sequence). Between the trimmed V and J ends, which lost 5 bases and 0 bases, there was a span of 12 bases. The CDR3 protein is CSAEQGLSTDTQYF. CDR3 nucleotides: TGCAGTGCTGAACAGGGCCTTAGCACAGATACGCAGTATTTT.

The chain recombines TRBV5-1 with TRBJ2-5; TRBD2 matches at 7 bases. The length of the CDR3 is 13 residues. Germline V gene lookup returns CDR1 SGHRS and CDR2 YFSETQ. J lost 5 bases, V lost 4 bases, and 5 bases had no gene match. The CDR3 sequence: CASSRGVEETQYF. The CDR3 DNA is TGCGCCAGCAGCCGGGGGGTGGAGGAGACCCAGTACTTC.

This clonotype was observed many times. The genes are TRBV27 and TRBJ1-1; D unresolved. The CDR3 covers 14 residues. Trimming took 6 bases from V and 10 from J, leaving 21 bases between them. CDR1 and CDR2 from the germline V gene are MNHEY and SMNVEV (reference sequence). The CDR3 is CASSPSGSQLAAFF. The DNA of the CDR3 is TGTGCCAGCAGCCCGTCTGGATCGCAGCTGGCAGCTTTCTTT.

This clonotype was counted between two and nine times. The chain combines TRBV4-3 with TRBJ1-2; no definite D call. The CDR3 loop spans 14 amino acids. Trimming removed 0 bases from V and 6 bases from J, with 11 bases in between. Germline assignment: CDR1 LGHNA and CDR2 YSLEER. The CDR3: CASSQDPGGHGYTF. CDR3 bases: TGCGCCAGCAGCCAAGATCCGGGAGGGCATGGCTACACCTTC.

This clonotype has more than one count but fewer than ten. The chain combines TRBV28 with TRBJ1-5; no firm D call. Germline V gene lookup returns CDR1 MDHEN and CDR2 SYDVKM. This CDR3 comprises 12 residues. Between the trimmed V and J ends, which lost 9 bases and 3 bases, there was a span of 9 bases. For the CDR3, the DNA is TGTGCCAGTCGGGAGGACAATCAGCCCCAGCATTTT. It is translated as CASREDNQPQHF.

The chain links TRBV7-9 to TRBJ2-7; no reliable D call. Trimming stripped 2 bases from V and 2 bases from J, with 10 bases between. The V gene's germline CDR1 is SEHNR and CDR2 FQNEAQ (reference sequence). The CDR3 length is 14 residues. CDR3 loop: CASSLIGKTYEQYF. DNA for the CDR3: TGTGCCAGCAGCTTAATAGGGAAGACCTACGAGCAGTACTTC.